This T cell receptor beta chain appears in the sequencing data of a study of monozygotic twins with inflammatory bowel disease. Every TCR library drew on about 4,000 ng of total RNA. Amplification used two nested PCRs: 16 cycles, then 8 to 10 cycles, on TCRalpha/TCRbeta cDNA. TCRdb re-called the 5' RACE reads and catalogs CDR3 proteins one per entry, DNA excluded. The sample has around 210,000 distinct CDR3 sequences. No T cells were sorted before total RNA was taken from whole blood. The origin of this receptor is a human donor with ulcerative colitis or Crohn's disease, or a healthy co-twin of an affected twin (not recorded which). The source material was blood.

The CDR3 protein is CASTRRDTQYF. The chain recombines TRBV6-1 with TRBJ2-3. Germline CDR1 and CDR2: MNHNS and SASEGT. The CDR3 runs 11 residues.